Shown below are 29 T cell receptor beta chains from a single sample sequenced in a study of CD8+CD57+ T cells in acquired aplastic anemia. The template used for profiling TCR beta VDJ and CDR3 was genomic DNA. TCRdb re-derived calls from the reads in MiXCR, one entry per CDR3 protein. The sample consists of around 190,000 distinct CDR3 sequences, 45% to 60% of them appearing once. Individuals selected for sequencing had exhibited CD8+CD57+ cell expansion on flow cytometry. The sample taken for sequencing was sorted CD4+, CD8+, or CD8+CD57+ T cells (not recorded which) from PBMCs. The receptors here all came from a human donor with aplastic anemia.

In the case of this clonotype: This may be a read error, as it is one base from a much larger clone. J is TRBJ2-1 and V is TRBV9; tentatively, D is TRBD2 (7 bases). The CDR3 consists of 13 residues. The V end was cut by 4 bases, the J end by 9 bases, with 14 bases between. Per germline, CDR1 SGDLS and CDR2 YYNGEE. CDR3: CASSKPRGGEQFF. Here the CDR3 DNA reads TGTGCCAGCAGCAAACCGAGGGGGGGTGAGCAGTTCTTC.

The chain recombines TRBV11-1 with TRBJ2-3; TRBD2 matches 8 bases. With V trimmed by 0 bases and J by 3 bases, 8 bases remained unmatched. The length of the CDR3 is 17 residues. Germline lookup yields CDR1 SGHAT and CDR2 FQDESV (reference sequence). CDR3 bases: TGTGCCAGCAGCTTAGCGCAAGCGGGAGTCCGGACAGATACGCAGTATTTT. Its translation: CASSLAQAGVRTDTQYF.

V gene TRBV2 combines with J gene TRBJ2-1; 11 bases fit TRBD2. This CDR3 contains 15 residues. Trimming cost V 6 bases and J 3 bases; bases outside gene matches: 4. The germline V gene encodes CDR1 SNHLY and CDR2 FYNNEI. This CDR3 is CASRSTSGDYNEQFF. For the CDR3, the DNA is TGTGCCAGCAGGTCGACTAGCGGGGACTACAATGAGCAGTTCTTC.

This clonotype was picked up many times. The chain has TRBV11-2 and TRBJ2-7; 9 bases line up with TRBD1. V lost 3 bases, J lost 3 bases, and 6 bases stayed unmatched. There are 15 residues in the CDR3. Germline V gene lookup returns CDR1 SGHAT and CDR2 FQNNGV. The CDR3 region is CASSFSGQGIYEQYF. The DNA of the CDR3 is TGTGCCAGCAGCTTCTCGGGACAGGGCATCTACGAGCAGTACTTC.

The rearrangement links TRBV9 to TRBJ1-1, with 8 bases matching TRBD1. Per germline, CDR1 SGDLS and CDR2 YYNGEE. The CDR3 runs 15 residues. Trimming took 4 bases from V and 0 from J; bases not matched to a gene: 5. CDR3 nucleotide sequence: TGTGCCAGCAGCCCGTGGGACAGGCTGAACACTGAAGCTTTCTTT. It translates to CASSPWDRLNTEAFF.

This clonotype was counted once. The rearrangement joins TRBV9 to TRBJ2-7, with TRBD2 identical over 10 bases. The germline V gene encodes CDR1 SGDLS and CDR2 YYNGEE. The CDR3 is 15 residues long. V lost 5 bases, J lost 6 bases, and 11 bases stayed unmatched. CDR3 sequence reads: CASSYRGTSVGEQYF. The CDR3, as DNA: TGTGCCAGCAGTTACAGGGGGACTAGCGTTGGCGAGCAGTACTTC.

This clonotype was counted a few times. J is TRBJ1-3 and V is TRBV5-4; TRBD1 aligns across 7 bases. With V trimmed by 4 bases and J by 4 bases, 5 bases remained unmatched. Germline values: CDR1 SGHNT, CDR2 YYREEE (reference sequence). The CDR3 totals 14 residues. The CDR3 loop is CASSPGTEGNTIYF. The CDR3 DNA reads as TGTGCCAGCAGCCCGGGGACAGAAGGAAACACCATATATTTT.

The chain uses TRBV2 and TRBJ2-3; no clear D gene. The ends were cut back, 6 bases at V and 9 bases at J, with 7 bases in the middle. From germline, CDR1 is SNHLY and CDR2 FYNNEI. The CDR3 totals 10 residues. This CDR3 is CASRVGTQYF. CDR3 nucleotides: TGTGCCAGCAGGGTCGGCACGCAGTATTTT.

Concerning this clonotype itself: Being one base from a much bigger clone, this may be a read error. The chain joins TRBV20-1 to TRBJ2-4, with D hard to call. This CDR3 contains 11 residues. Germline CDR1 and CDR2: DFQATT and SNEGSKA (reference sequence). The CDR3 DNA follows: TGCAGTGTTAGAGATGGATATATTCAGTACTTC. Translated: CSVRDGYIQYF.

This clonotype was found a few times. J is TRBJ1-6 and V is TRBV6-1; D unresolved. Germline CDR1 reads MNHNS; CDR2 reads SASEGT. Trimming removed 1 base at V and 11 bases at J, with 12 bases between. The CDR3 is 14 residues long. The CDR3 sequence: CASSEGKGRTPLHF. DNA of the CDR3: TGTGCCAGCAGTGAAGGTAAGGGTCGGACACCCCTCCACTTT.

This clonotype was counted many times. This rearrangement joins TRBV6-1 to TRBJ2-7, with D unresolved. Germline assignment: CDR1 MNHNS and CDR2 SASEGT. The CDR3 has 14 amino acids. V lost 4 bases, J lost 3 bases, and 13 bases lay in between. The CDR3 sequence: CASSARLLNYEQYF. CDR3 nucleotides: TGTGCCAGCAGTGCACGACTGTTAAACTACGAGCAGTACTTC.

This clonotype has just a few counts. This may be a read error, as it is one base from a much larger clone. V and J are TRBV10-1 and TRBJ2-2; unclear D gene. Germline CDR1 reads WNHNN; CDR2 reads SYGVQD (reference sequence). The CDR3 runs 13 residues. The CDR3 spells CASGEAAPGELFF. CDR3 sequence (DNA): TGCGCCAGCGGTGAGGCAGCCCCCGGGGAGCTGTTTTTT.

This clonotype was found many times. This sequence joins TRBV20-1 and TRBJ2-3, with 8 bases fitting TRBD1. The CDR3 has 14 residues. Germline V lookup: CDR1 DFQATT, CDR2 SNEGSKA (reference sequence). J was trimmed by 1 base and V by 4 bases; bases with no gene match: 4. CDR3 amino acids: CSAKTGVGTDTQYF. The CDR3 coding sequence is TGCAGTGCTAAGACAGGGGTGGGCACAGATACGCAGTATTTT.

The chain has TRBV19 and TRBJ2-5; weak D call: TRBD1 (6 bases). In germline, CDR1 is LNHDA, CDR2 SQIVND (reference sequence). V was clipped by 7 bases and J by 4 bases, with 13 bases between them. This CDR3 comprises 13 residues. The DNA for the CDR3 is TGTGCCAGTAATGATGGGGGCGGAGAGACCCAGTACTTC. Residues: CASNDGGGETQYF.

The chain employs TRBV20-1 and TRBJ2-5; the match to TRBD2 covers 8 bases. The length of the CDR3 is 14 residues. Germline CDR1 is DFQATT and CDR2 is SNEGSKA (reference sequence). J lost 1 base, V lost 6 bases, and 7 bases had no gene match. The chain's CDR3 is CSASILAAQETQYF. CDR3 sequence (DNA): TGCAGTGCCAGCATACTAGCGGCCCAAGAGACCCAGTACTTC.

The genes are TRBV10-3 and TRBJ1-5, with D possibly matching TRBD1 (6 bases). V gave up 2 bases and J gave up 5 bases, with 13 bases separating them. Looked up from germline, CDR1 is ENHRY and CDR2 is SYGVKD. The CDR3 contains 15 residues. CDR3 residues: CAISERQGFDQPQHF. The CDR3 bases are TGTGCCATCAGTGAGAGGCAGGGGTTCGATCAGCCCCAGCATTTT.

CDR3 sequence: CASSQGWTGGASTYEQYF. The CDR3 region has the DNA TGTGCCAGCAGCCAAGGTTGGACAGGGGGCGCGTCTACCTACGAGCAGTACTTC. J is TRBJ2-7 and V is TRBV3-1, with 11 nucleotides matching TRBD1. V dropped 1 base and J dropped 2; count of bases not matched to a gene: 10. CDR1 LGHDT and CDR2 YNNKEL come from the germline V gene (reference sequence). This CDR3 region has 18 residues.

The CDR3 sequence is CASRTSGGHTDTQYF. CDR3 sequence (DNA): TGTGCCAGCAGGACTAGCGGGGGTCACACAGATACGCAGTATTTT. V is TRBV2 and J is TRBJ2-3; the match to TRBD2 covers 12 bases. J gave up 2 bases and V 6 bases, and 3 bases lay outside the gene matches. Germline values: CDR1 SNHLY, CDR2 FYNNEI. This CDR3 region has 15 residues.

The chain joins TRBV29-1 to TRBJ1-1, with TRBD1 as a possible D gene (6 bases). Looked up from germline, CDR1 is SQVTM and CDR2 is ANQGSEA. V was clipped by 6 bases and J by 0 bases, with 11 bases between them. The CDR3 covers 13 residues. The CDR3 region is CSVHSGVNTEAFF. In DNA, the CDR3 is TGCAGCGTCCATTCAGGGGTGAACACTGAAGCTTTCTTT.

The chain links TRBV7-8 to TRBJ2-5; perhaps TRBD1 as D (6 bases). The V and J ends lost 5 bases and 1 base respectively, with 14 bases between them. The CDR3 is 15 residues long. Germline assignment: CDR1 SGHVS and CDR2 FQNEAQ. CDR3: CASSQGLDSQETQYF. Here the CDR3 DNA reads TGTGCCAGCAGCCAAGGCCTGGACAGCCAAGAGACCCAGTACTTC.

This clonotype appeared a single time. The rearrangement joins TRBV5-1 to TRBJ2-7; 10 bases fit TRBD2. This CDR3 contains 16 residues. The trim removed 0 bases at V and 5 bases at J, leaving 8 bases unmatched. The V gene's germline CDR1 is SGHRS and CDR2 YFSETQ. The CDR3 sequence is CASSLAVSSGSDEQYF. Written as DNA, the CDR3 is TGCGCCAGCAGCTTGGCCGTGTCTAGCGGGAGTGACGAGCAGTACTTC.

There are many counts of this clonotype. A much larger clone differs from this one at a single base, so this may be a read error. The CDR3 loop reads CAIREDRGHNEQLF. The CDR3 bases are TGTGCCATCAGGGAGGACAGGGGACACAATGAGCAGCTCTTC. The V and J genes are TRBV10-3 and TRBJ2-1; 9 bases are shared with TRBD1. There are 14 residues in the CDR3. Germline lookup yields CDR1 ENHRY and CDR2 SYGVKD.

This clonotype was seen at least ten times. The junction departs from germline at one end; a sequencing error may be responsible. The chain is built from TRBV25-1 and TRBJ1-1, with D hard to call. CDR1 and CDR2 from the germline V gene are MGHDK and SYGVNS. The CDR3 is made up of 15 amino acids. Here the CDR3 DNA reads TGTGCCAGCACTGAAAGCACAGAACGAGGATATGAAGCTTTCTTT. It yields the protein CASTESTERGYEAFF.

This clonotype was found a few times. V and J are TRBV10-3 and TRBJ1-6, with TRBD1 identical over 7 bases. The CDR3 is 15 amino acids. Germline CDR1 ENHRY, CDR2 SYGVKD. V shed 6 bases and J 5 bases; nucleotides not matched to a gene: 7. For the CDR3, the DNA is TGTGCCATCAGCGGACAGGACTATAATAATTCACCCCTCCACTTT. The encoded protein is CAISGQDYNNSPLHF.

Many counts were recorded for this clonotype. The J gene is TRBJ1-6, the V gene TRBV6-1; D is unclear. Trimming cost V 7 bases and J 7 bases, with 17 bases left between them. CDR3 length equals 15 residues. Germline CDR1 is MNHNS and CDR2 is SASEGT. This chain's CDR3 is CASKTTRLGNSPLHF. The CDR3 nucleotides are TGTGCCAGCAAAACGACAAGGTTAGGCAATTCACCCCTCCACTTT.

The genes are TRBV15 and TRBJ2-5, with D possibly being TRBD2 (6 bases). Germline loops: CDR1 LNHNV, CDR2 YYDKDF (reference sequence). This CDR3 has 11 amino acids. Trimming took off 5 bases at V and 7 bases at J, with 8 bases between the two ends. The CDR3 nucleotides read TGTGCCACCAGCGGAGGGTGGACCCAGTACTTC. This gives the protein CATSGGWTQYF.

The V and J genes are TRBV13 and TRBJ2-3, with D maybe TRBD2 (6 bases). Per the germline V gene, CDR1 is PRHDT and CDR2 is FYEKMQ (reference sequence). The V gene lost 5 bases and the J gene lost 4 bases, with 16 bases spanning the gap. The length of the CDR3 is 15 residues. The CDR3 loop is CASSACGVSSDTQYF. CDR3 in DNA: TGTGCCAGCAGCGCGTGCGGGGTCAGCTCAGATACGCAGTATTTT.

This sequence joins TRBV25-1 and TRBJ2-7; no reliable D call. The CDR3 loop spans 11 amino acids. Germline V gene sequence: CDR1 MGHDK, CDR2 SYGVNS. V shed 4 bases and J shed 6 bases, with 7 bases lying between them. CDR3 coding DNA: TGTGCCAGCAGTGGAGGCCTCGAGCAGTACTTC. Amino acid sequence: CASSGGLEQYF.

The J gene is TRBJ2-2, the V gene TRBV12-3 or TRBV12-4; tentatively, D is TRBD2 (6 bases). CDR3 length equals 19 residues. Trimming left V 6 bases short and J 3 bases short, with 26 bases between. As DNA, the CDR3 is TGTGCCAGCAGCGCGCCCCGGGAGACGAAAGCAATCTACACCGGGGAGCTGTTTTTT. Translated: CASSAPRETKAIYTGELFF.